These 28 T cell receptor beta chains were all obtained from the same sample, sequenced in a study of cytomegalovirus exposure and HLA in healthy donors. PCR primers comprised 60 Vbeta and 13 Jbeta primers. Repertoires were generated with immunoSEQ multiplex PCR, while TCRdb's copy carries only in-frame clones and drops some. The sample carries about 92,000 clones, 65% to 80% recorded once. Sequencing used PBMCs. The receptors derive from a woman under 30 in good health and CMV-seropositive.

V usage is TRBV18 and J usage is TRBJ1-4, with 8 bases lining up with TRBD1. The ends lost 3 bases at V and 5 bases at J; junction bases unmatched: 5. The CDR3 consists of 15 residues. Germline lookup yields CDR1 KGHSH and CDR2 LQKENI. The CDR3 region is CASSPTGTGNEKLFF. As DNA, the CDR3 is TGTGCCAGCTCACCTACCGGGACAGGAAATGAAAAACTGTTTTTT.

V and J are TRBV28 and TRBJ1-1; possibly TRBD1 for D (5 bases). V was pared by 6 bases and J by 5 bases, with 16 bases between. The CDR3 is made up of 14 amino acids. Germline CDR1 is MDHEN and CDR2 is SYDVKM. The CDR3 DNA is TGTGCCAGCAGGGAGGGGAGGGAAAGAACTGAAGCTTTCTTT. Its protein product is CASREGRERTEAFF.

J is TRBJ1-4 and V is TRBV6-5; maybe TRBD1 (5 bases). This CDR3 spans 13 amino acids. Germline V gene lookup returns CDR1 MNHEY and CDR2 SVGAGI. Trimming cost V 5 bases and J 7 bases, with 11 bases left between them. CDR3 bases: TGTGCCAGCAGTCCTCAGGGTAGTGAAAAACTGTTTTTT. This translates into CASSPQGSEKLFF.

V usage is TRBV19 and J usage is TRBJ1-6; the D gene is possibly TRBD1 (6 bases). The CDR3 runs 14 residues. Germline V CDR1 and CDR2: LNHDA, SQIVND (reference sequence). With 7 bases removed from V and 4 bases from J, the gap between germline ends came to 11 bases. CDR3 DNA: TGTGCCAGTACTCCTCAGGGGTATAATTCACCCCTCCACTTT. Its protein is CASTPQGYNSPLHF.

This clone was seen only a few times. Other DNA variants within this sample encode the same CDR3. The rearrangement uses TRBV19 and TRBJ2-1; no definite D call. Per the germline V gene, CDR1 is LNHDA and CDR2 is SQIVND (reference sequence). The CDR3 sequence is 13 residues long. V was pared by 1 base and J by 7 bases, with 8 bases between. The CDR3 reads CASSIGSLNEQFF. DNA for the CDR3: TGTGCCAGTAGTATAGGTTCCTTGAATGAGCAGTTCTTC.

This clone appeared a single time. The rearrangement uses TRBV5-1 and TRBJ1-6, with a tentative D call TRBD1 (5 bases). V lost 0 bases to trimming and J lost 6 bases, with 10 bases between them. The CDR3 covers 15 residues. The germline V gene encodes CDR1 SGHRS and CDR2 YFSETQ. The CDR3 reads CASSLDARVNSPLHF. CDR3 in DNA: TGCGCCAGCAGCTTGGACGCCAGGGTTAATTCACCCCTCCACTTT.

The chain is built from TRBV19 and TRBJ2-4; D not certain. CDR1 and CDR2 (germline): LNHDA, SQIVND (reference sequence). The V gene lost 7 bases and the J gene lost 3 bases, with 13 bases spanning the gap. The CDR3 consists of 14 residues. In DNA form, the CDR3 reads TGTGCCAGTACCCCTCACAATGGCAAAAACATTCAGTACTTC. The encoded protein is CASTPHNGKNIQYF.

This clone was seen only a few times. The chain couples TRBV6-6 to TRBJ2-1; D is undetermined. Germline CDR1 reads MNHNY; CDR2 reads SVGAGI (reference sequence). V was shortened by 5 bases and J by 8 bases, with 10 bases between the two germline ends. This CDR3 comprises 12 residues. This CDR3 is CASSLLSDEQFF. The CDR3 coding sequence is TGTGCCAGCAGTCTTCTGTCCGATGAGCAGTTCTTC.

The table lists this clone with a count of one. This rearrangement joins TRBV30 to TRBJ1-4, with D maybe TRBD1 (5 bases). This CDR3 is 14 amino acids long. Germline values: CDR1 GTSNPN, CDR2 SVGIG (reference sequence). Trimming stripped 3 bases from V and 8 bases from J, with 16 bases between. The CDR3 nucleotides are TGTGCCTGGAGGAATGGGGGAGGGCAAGAAAAACTGTTTTTT. This encodes CAWRNGGGQEKLFF.

This clone turned up a few times. The genes are TRBV29-1 and TRBJ1-2; the match to TRBD1 covers 10 bases. The V gene's germline CDR1 is SQVTM and CDR2 ANQGSEA. The CDR3 covers 13 residues. V was pared by 1 base and J by 7 bases, with 3 bases of the junction left unmatched. As DNA, the CDR3 is TGCAGCGTTGAAGGACAGGGGGCGGGTGGCTACACCTTC. This codes for CSVEGQGAGGYTF.

Only a few counts were recorded for this clone. J is TRBJ2-1 and V is TRBV10-3, with 7 bases identical to TRBD2. CDR3 size: 18 residues. The germline V gene encodes CDR1 ENHRY and CDR2 SYGVKD. The V and J ends lost 2 bases and 6 bases, in that order; junction bases with no gene match: 16. The CDR3 here is CAISETTPGLAAPNEQFF. CDR3 coding DNA: TGTGCCATCAGTGAGACGACCCCGGGGCTAGCGGCCCCCAATGAGCAGTTCTTC.

This CDR3 is CASSRLFRDRVLSNYGYTF. CDR3 coding DNA: TGTGCCAGCAGCCGTCTATTCCGGGACAGGGTCTTGTCGAACTATGGCTACACCTTC. J is TRBJ1-2 and V is TRBV5-5; 9 bases fit TRBD1. CDR3 length: 19 residues. V shed 4 bases, J shed 2 bases, and the junction held 18 bases outside the gene matches. Germline V lookup: CDR1 SGHKS, CDR2 YYEKEE (reference sequence).

The chain links TRBV9 to TRBJ2-2; 8 nucleotides match TRBD2. Unmatched junction bases numbered 5, after V lost 3 bases and J lost 4 bases. This CDR3 has 15 residues. The germline gives CDR1 SGDLS, CDR2 YYNGEE. CDR3 protein: CASSGGLALTGELFF. As DNA, the CDR3 is TGTGCCAGCAGCGGAGGACTAGCTCTCACCGGGGAGCTGTTTTTT.

The sample holds one count of this clone. The V call is TRBV9, the J call TRBJ1-1; D is unclear. The germline V and J ends were trimmed by 0 bases and 7 bases, with 16 bases remaining between them. Germline lookup yields CDR1 SGDLS and CDR2 YYNGEE. The CDR3 covers 15 residues. This chain's CDR3 is CASSVGVLGSGEAFF. The CDR3 nucleotides are TGTGCCAGCAGCGTAGGAGTATTGGGGAGTGGTGAAGCTTTCTTT. The whole variable domain, filled in from reference TRBV9 and TRBJ1-1, reads DSGVTQTPKHLITATGQRVTLRCSPRSGDLSVYWYQQSLDQGLQFLIQYYNGEERAKGNILERFSAQQFPDLHSELNLSSLELGDSALYFCASSVGVLGSGEAFFGQGTRLTVV.

This chain connects TRBV29-1 to TRBJ2-3; tentatively, D is TRBD1 (7 bases). Germline V gene data show CDR1 as SQVTM and CDR2 as ANQGSEA. Trimming took 6 bases from V and 4 from J, leaving 17 bases between them. This CDR3 region has 14 residues. The CDR3 DNA reads TGCAGCGTGCAGGGGGGTATTAGCGCAGATACGCAGTATTTT. It translates to CSVQGGISADTQYF.

This clone was observed a few times. This chain uses TRBV5-6 with TRBJ1-1, with a weak D call TRBD1 (6 bases). The germline CDR1 and CDR2 sequences are SGHDT and YYEEEE. Trimming removed 4 bases at V and 0 bases at J, with 10 bases between. CDR3 size: 14 residues. CDR3 in DNA: TGTGCCAGCAGCCACAGGGTCTTGAACACTGAAGCTTTCTTT. This sequence encodes CASSHRVLNTEAFF.

This clone appeared once. V and J are TRBV18 and TRBJ1-2; TRBD1 is a possible D gene (6 bases). The CDR3 is 15 amino acids. The V end lost 0 bases, the J end lost 3 bases, and 11 bases lay between the germline ends. Germline V gene lookup returns CDR1 KGHSH and CDR2 LQKENI. CDR3 loop: CASSPPSRGYYGYTF. The CDR3 nucleotides read TGTGCCAGCTCACCACCGAGCAGGGGTTACTATGGCTACACCTTC.

J is TRBJ2-7 and V is TRBV18, with D unresolved. Germline loops: CDR1 KGHSH, CDR2 LQKENI. The CDR3 runs 15 residues. V shed 3 bases and J shed 7 bases, with 19 bases lying between them. In nucleotides, the CDR3 is TGTGCCAGCTCACCGAGCCGAACCGGATTCGGGGAGCAGTACTTC. This gives the protein CASSPSRTGFGEQYF.

The rearrangement joins TRBV7-2 to TRBJ1-6; D gene uncertain. V dropped 5 bases and J dropped 10 bases, with 12 bases sitting between them. This CDR3 region has 13 residues. The germline V gene has CDR1 SGHTA and CDR2 FQGNSA. This CDR3 is CASSPLSPSPLHF. The CDR3 region has the DNA TGTGCCAGCAGCCCTCTGTCCCCCTCACCCCTCCACTTT.

The V and J genes are TRBV9 and TRBJ2-1; 10 bases match TRBD1. The CDR3 consists of 16 residues. The ends lost 0 bases at V and 4 bases at J; junction bases unmatched: 4. CDR1 and CDR2 from the germline V gene are SGDLS and YYNGEE. The CDR3 DNA reads as TGTGCCAGCAGCGTAGCGGGACAGGGGAATTACAATGAGCAGTTCTTC. Its protein is CASSVAGQGNYNEQFF. Drawing the rest from reference TRBV9 and TRBJ2-1, the complete variable domain is DSGVTQTPKHLITATGQRVTLRCSPRSGDLSVYWYQQSLDQGLQFLIQYYNGEERAKGNILERFSAQQFPDLHSELNLSSLELGDSALYFCASSVAGQGNYNEQFFGPGTRLTVL.

The rearrangement links TRBV9 to TRBJ1-2, with TRBD1 matching over 9 bases. The length of the CDR3 is 15 residues. V lost 0 bases to trimming and J lost 4 bases; unmatched junction nucleotides: 4. CDR1 is SGDLS, CDR2 YYNGEE, per germline. The CDR3 loop is CASSVGGQGLYGYTF. Written as DNA, the CDR3 is TGTGCCAGCAGCGTAGGGGGACAGGGTCTCTATGGCTACACCTTC.

The genes are TRBV10-3 and TRBJ1-5; D is unresolved. The CDR3 totals 14 residues. V dropped 2 bases and J dropped 3 bases, with 8 bases sitting between them. Germline assignment: CDR1 ENHRY and CDR2 SYGVKD. The CDR3 spells CAISEAGLNQPQHF. DNA of the CDR3: TGTGCCATCAGTGAGGCAGGTCTCAATCAGCCCCAGCATTTT.

The CDR3 sequence: CASSLYLRTSGRSSYNEQFF. CDR3 nucleotides: TGTGCCAGCAGCTTATATTTACGGACTAGCGGGAGGAGCTCCTACAATGAGCAGTTCTTC. The J gene is TRBJ2-1, the V gene TRBV13; 14 bases are shared with TRBD2. Germline V lookup: CDR1 PRHDT, CDR2 FYEKMQ (reference sequence). V gave up 2 bases and J gave up 0 bases; unmatched junction bases: 9. The CDR3 consists of 20 residues.

The genes are TRBV19 and TRBJ2-1; a weak D match, TRBD2 (6 bases). The ends were cut back, 3 bases at V and 10 bases at J, with 10 bases in the middle. The CDR3 consists of 12 residues. Germline V CDR1 and CDR2: LNHDA, SQIVND (reference sequence). As DNA, the CDR3 is TGTGCCAGTAGTATCAGAGGGAGGGAGCAGTTCTTC. Amino acid sequence: CASSIRGREQFF.

This chain joins TRBV9 and TRBJ1-2; TRBD1 agrees at 8 bases. Germline loops: CDR1 SGDLS, CDR2 YYNGEE. The CDR3 extends over 13 amino acids. V gave up 0 bases and J gave up 10 bases; unmatched junction bases: 5. CDR3 amino acids: CASSVGTGTVYTF. The CDR3 DNA reads TGTGCCAGCAGCGTAGGGACAGGGACTGTCTACACCTTC. The variable domain in full, completed from reference TRBV9 and TRBJ1-2, reads DSGVTQTPKHLITATGQRVTLRCSPRSGDLSVYWYQQSLDQGLQFLIQYYNGEERAKGNILERFSAQQFPDLHSELNLSSLELGDSALYFCASSVGTGTVYTFGSGTRLTVV.

CDR3 DNA sequence: TGTGCCTGGACCCTTGGACAGGGGAATTCACCCCTCCACTTT. This codes for CAWTLGQGNSPLHF. The rearrangement uses TRBV30 and TRBJ1-6; the match to TRBD1 covers 9 bases. The CDR3 extends over 14 amino acids. Per germline, CDR1 GTSNPN and CDR2 SVGIG (reference sequence). Trimming at V came to 4 bases and at J to 7 bases, leaving 5 bases not matched to a gene.

To note about this clone: At one boundary the junction diverges from the germline segment, which might be a read error. V and J are TRBV7-3 and TRBJ2-1; 8 nucleotides agree with TRBD1. This CDR3 region has 14 residues. Per the germline V gene, CDR1 is SGHTA and CDR2 is FQGTGA. In DNA, the CDR3 is TGTGCCAGCAGCCCCCAGCCCGGGACAGGCCCACGGCTCTTC. The encoded protein is CASSPQPGTGPRLF.

Remarks on this clone: A junction boundary mismatches the germline segment, possibly from a read error. The chain carries TRBV4-2 and TRBJ1-5; maybe TRBD1 (6 bases). Germline V CDR1 and CDR2: LGHNA, YNFKEQ. The CDR3 consists of 13 residues. CDR3 coding DNA: TGTGCCAGCAGCCAAGAAACAGGGACGCTGGCCTATTTT. Amino acids: CASSQETGTLAYF.